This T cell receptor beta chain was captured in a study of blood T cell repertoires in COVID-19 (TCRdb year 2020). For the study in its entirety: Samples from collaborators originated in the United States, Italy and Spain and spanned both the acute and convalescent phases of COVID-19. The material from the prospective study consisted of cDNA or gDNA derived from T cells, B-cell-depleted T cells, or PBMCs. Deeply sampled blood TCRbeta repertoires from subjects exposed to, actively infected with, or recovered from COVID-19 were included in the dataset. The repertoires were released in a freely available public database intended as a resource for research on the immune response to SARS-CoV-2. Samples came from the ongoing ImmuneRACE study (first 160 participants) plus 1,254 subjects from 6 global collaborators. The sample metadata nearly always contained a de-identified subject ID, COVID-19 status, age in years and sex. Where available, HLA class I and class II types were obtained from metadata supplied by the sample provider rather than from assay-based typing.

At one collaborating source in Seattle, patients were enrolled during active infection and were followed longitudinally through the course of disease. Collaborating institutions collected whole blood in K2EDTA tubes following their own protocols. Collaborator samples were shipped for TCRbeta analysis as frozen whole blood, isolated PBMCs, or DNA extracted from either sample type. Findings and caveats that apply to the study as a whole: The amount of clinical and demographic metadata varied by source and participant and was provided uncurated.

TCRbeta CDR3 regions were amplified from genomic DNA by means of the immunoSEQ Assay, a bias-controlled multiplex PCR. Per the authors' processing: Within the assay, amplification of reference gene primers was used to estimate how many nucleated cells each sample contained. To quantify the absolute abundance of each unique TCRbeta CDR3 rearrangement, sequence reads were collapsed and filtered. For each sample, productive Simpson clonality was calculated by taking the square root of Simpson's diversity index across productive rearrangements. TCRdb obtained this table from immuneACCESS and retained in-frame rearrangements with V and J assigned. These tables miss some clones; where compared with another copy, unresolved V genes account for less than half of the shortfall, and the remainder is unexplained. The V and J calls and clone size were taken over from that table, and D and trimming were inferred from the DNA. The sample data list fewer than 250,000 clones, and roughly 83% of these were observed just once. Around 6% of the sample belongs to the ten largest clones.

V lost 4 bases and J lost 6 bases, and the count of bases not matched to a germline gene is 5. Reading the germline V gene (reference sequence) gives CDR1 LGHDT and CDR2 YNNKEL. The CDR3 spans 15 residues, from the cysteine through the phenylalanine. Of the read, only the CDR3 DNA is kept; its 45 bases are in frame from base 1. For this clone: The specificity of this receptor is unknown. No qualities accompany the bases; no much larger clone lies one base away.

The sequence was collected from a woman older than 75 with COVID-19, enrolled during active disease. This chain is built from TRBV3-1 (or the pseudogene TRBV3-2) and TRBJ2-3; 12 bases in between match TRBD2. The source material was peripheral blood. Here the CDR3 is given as CASSLTSGGPDTQYF. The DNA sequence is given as TGTGCCAGCAGCCTCACTAGCGGGGGGCCGGATACGCAGTATTTT.